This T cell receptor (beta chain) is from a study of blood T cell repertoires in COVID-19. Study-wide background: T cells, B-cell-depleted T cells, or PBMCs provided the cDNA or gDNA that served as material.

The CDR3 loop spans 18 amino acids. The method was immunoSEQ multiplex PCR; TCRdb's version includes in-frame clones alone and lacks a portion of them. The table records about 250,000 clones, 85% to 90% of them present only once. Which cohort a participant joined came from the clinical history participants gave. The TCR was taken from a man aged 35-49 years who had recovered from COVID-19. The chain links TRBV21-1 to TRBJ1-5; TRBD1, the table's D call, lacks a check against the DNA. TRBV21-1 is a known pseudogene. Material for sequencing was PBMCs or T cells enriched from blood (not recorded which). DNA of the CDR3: TGTGCCAGCGGACCGACCGGGACAGAGTCTACTAGCAATCAGCCCCAGCATTTT. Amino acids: CASGPTGTESTSNQPQHF.